This is a list of T cell receptor beta chains from one sample in a study of T-cell memory formation after mild COVID-19. TCRdb recomputed calls from the 5' RACE reads with MiXCR, one row per CDR3 protein. The top ten hold approximately 20% of the sample, which has about 350,000 distinct CDR3 sequences, about 15% seen once. What was sequenced was PBMCs or a T cell subset sorted from them (not recorded which). Source of these receptors: a young man who had mild COVID-19 (a few samples of this study predate the infection). Cell type and time point are not known. Both conserved end residues are trimmed from each CDR3. The D gene is left open where the match is weak.

TRBJ2-3 | TRBV20-1 | NA | SARDPSASTDTQY
TRBJ1-1 | TRBV5-1 | NA | ASSREGQGRTEAF
TRBJ1-2 | TRBV6-5 | NA | ASSYRPNYGYT
TRBJ1-2 | TRBV19 | NA | ASSRRRQLYGYT
TRBJ2-5 | TRBV30 | NA | AWSDGVLVSKTQY
TRBJ2-3 | TRBV7-9 | NA | ASRVSSTDTQY
TRBJ1-2 | TRBV7-8 | NA | ASSPRGAVYGYT
TRBJ2-4 | TRBV20-1 | NA | SARGIDIQY
TRBJ2-3 | TRBV5-1 | NA | ASRPGQGTDTQY
TRBJ1-2 | TRBV30 | NA | AWSVQPNYGYT
TRBJ2-1 | TRBV20-1 | TRBD1 | SAETGGTGFDEQF
TRBJ2-5 | TRBV5-1 | NA | ARSGPGQETQY
TRBJ2-3 | TRBV11-2 | NA | ASRTQEGTDTQY
TRBJ1-5 | TRBV7-9 | TRBD1 | ASSSDRDSQPQH
TRBJ2-3 | TRBV4-3 | NA | ASSQEERKDTQY
TRBJ2-1 | TRBV7-2 | TRBD2 | ASSLAGGVSYNEQF
TRBJ1-4 | TRBV20-1 | NA | SARGAGREKLF
TRBJ2-3 | TRBV2 | TRBD2 | ASSVLAGGSSTDTQY
TRBJ2-3 | TRBV5-1 | TRBD1 | ASSEGTGGTDTQY
TRBJ2-5 | TRBV24-1 | NA | ATSQQGLQETQY
TRBJ2-4 | TRBV20-1 | NA | SAREVAKNIQY
TRBJ1-6 | TRBV12-3/TRBV12-4 | TRBD1 | ASSSPGQGNSPLH
TRBJ2-5 | TRBV5-1 | NA | ASSQQGFQETQY
TRBJ2-1 | TRBV7-2 | NA | ASSLGSRWRF
TRBJ1-1 | TRBV28 | NA | ASSLAGFALGGTEAF
TRBJ1-3 | TRBV7-2 | NA | ASSLVGLNSGNTIY
TRBJ1-2 | TRBV5-5 | NA | ASSFVGEGYT
TRBJ1-1 | TRBV18 | NA | ASSPRVGIEGTEAF
TRBJ1-1 | TRBV20-1 | NA | SARGDMNTEAF
TRBJ2-1 | TRBV4-3 | TRBD2 | ASSQEQGSGSSYNEQF
TRBJ1-1 | TRBV6-2/TRBV6-3 | NA | ASTRNTEAF
TRBJ2-4 | TRBV12-3/TRBV12-4 | NA | ASSHRRGGRNIQY
TRBJ2-2 | TRBV5-1 | TRBD2 | ASSLQRGGLTGELF
TRBJ2-1 | TRBV4-1 | TRBD2 | ASSPWTSGGYEQF
TRBJ1-2 | TRBV7-9 | NA | ASREPAEYGYT
TRBJ1-3 | TRBV4-3 | NA | ASSQTAISGNTIY
TRBJ1-1 | TRBV4-1 | NA | ASSHLPGDRGAF
TRBJ1-1 | TRBV12-5 | TRBD1 | ASGPSRTGSGAF
TRBJ1-1 | TRBV4-3 | NA | ASSQEGGGHATEAF
TRBJ1-4 | TRBV30 | NA | AWRGGGEKLF
TRBJ1-2 | TRBV6-5 | NA | ASRTLTGSRAYGYT
TRBJ2-3 | TRBV5-6 | NA | ASSGPTAAGATWLTDTQY